These 15 T cell receptor beta chains share one sample of origin, sequenced in a study of blood T cell repertoires in COVID-19. TCRdb keeps only in-frame clones here, not all; method: immunoSEQ multiplex PCR. Here the sample spans some 250,000 clones, roughly 86% being singletons. Sequenced: peripheral blood. The receptor set was obtained from a human donor in a cohort sampled during active COVID-19.

The J gene is TRBJ2-1, the V gene TRBV5-4, with TRBD2 matching 10 bases. V dropped 4 bases and J dropped 0; count of bases not matched to a gene: 7. This CDR3 has 17 residues. Germline V lookup: CDR1 SGHNT, CDR2 YYREEE (reference sequence). In DNA form, the CDR3 reads TGTGCCAGCAGCCTCCCGGCTAGCGGGAGCTCCTACAATGAGCAGTTCTTC. It specifies CASSLPASGSSYNEQFF.

The chain has TRBV11-2 and TRBJ2-7, with TRBD1 matching 11 bases. This CDR3 contains 16 residues. Germline CDR1 SGHAT, CDR2 FQNNGV. The ends lost 3 bases at V and 2 bases at J; junction bases unmatched: 6. The DNA of the CDR3 is TGTGCCAGCAGCTTCCCAGGGACAGGGGGGGCCTACGAGCAGTACTTC. It translates to CASSFPGTGGAYEQYF.

This clone has just a few counts. This chain connects TRBV7-9 to TRBJ2-7; 14 bases line up with TRBD2. This CDR3 contains 15 residues. J was trimmed by 7 bases and V by 5 bases; bases with no gene match: 7. Germline CDR1 SEHNR, CDR2 FQNEAQ (reference sequence). The CDR3 sequence: CASSTGLAGVKEQYF. The CDR3 DNA reads as TGTGCCAGCAGCACGGGACTAGCGGGAGTGAAGGAGCAGTACTTC.

This clone has only one observation. The CDR3 nucleotides are TGTGCTAGTGGTCAGTTAACCGGGACAGAAGCTTTCTTT. Protein: CASGQLTGTEAFF. The rearrangement joins TRBV12-5 to TRBJ1-1, with D tentatively TRBD1 (6 bases). Germline-derived CDR1 and CDR2 are LGHNT and FRNRAP. The CDR3 totals 13 residues. V was shortened by 5 bases and J by 8 bases, with 15 bases between the two germline ends.

Notes on this clone: In the same sample, other DNA sequences code for this CDR3. V and J are TRBV6-5 and TRBJ2-7; no firm D call. Between the trimmed V and J ends, which lost 0 bases and 1 base, there was a span of 7 bases. CDR1 is MNHEY and CDR2 is SVGAGI in the germline V gene. The CDR3 runs to 14 residues. The CDR3 nucleotides are TGTGCCAGCAGTTACTCGTCGGGTTCCTACGAGCAGTACTTC. Its translation: CASSYSSGSYEQYF.

The chain has TRBV18 and TRBJ2-7; 8 bases line up with TRBD2. Germline CDR1 is KGHSH and CDR2 is LQKENI. This CDR3 region has 14 residues. V dropped 4 bases and J dropped 2; count of bases not matched to a gene: 4. CDR3 coding DNA: TGTGCCAGCTCACTCGAGGGACTAGCCTACGAGCAGTACTTC. The encoded protein is CASSLEGLAYEQYF.

The chain has TRBV25-1 and TRBJ1-2; 12 bases line up with TRBD1. CDR1 MGHDK and CDR2 SYGVNS come from the germline V gene. The V segment lost 3 bases and the J segment 8 bases; nucleotides outside the gene matches: 7. This CDR3 comprises 15 residues. CDR3 in amino acids: CASSEPGQGAQGYTF. DNA for the CDR3: TGTGCCAGCAGTGAGCCGGGACAGGGGGCGCAAGGCTACACCTTC.

V is TRBV5-1 and J is TRBJ2-7; possible D gene TRBD1, 6 bases. CDR1 and CDR2 from the germline V gene are SGHRS and YFSETQ. The V end was cut by 2 bases, the J end by 1 base, with 13 bases between. The CDR3 runs 15 residues. The CDR3 here is CASSFGDRPSYEQYF. The CDR3 nucleotides read TGCGCCAGCAGCTTTGGCGACAGGCCTTCCTACGAGCAGTACTTC.

Of note for this clone: This sample also contains other DNA sequences that code for the same CDR3. CDR3 loop: CASSYSERNTEAFF. The CDR3 region has the DNA TGTGCCAGCAGTTACTCGGAGAGGAACACTGAAGCTTTCTTT. The chain combines TRBV6-5 with TRBJ1-1; D unclear. CDR3 length: 14 residues. Germline lookup yields CDR1 MNHEY and CDR2 SVGAGI. Trimming stripped 0 bases from V and 1 base from J, with 6 bases between.

The chain is built from TRBV7-2 and TRBJ2-7; a weak D match, TRBD2 (5 bases). Germline lookup yields CDR1 SGHTA and CDR2 FQGNSA. The length of the CDR3 is 15 residues. Trimming removed 1 base from V and 6 bases from J, with 16 bases in between. CDR3 region: CASSLGVGIEGEQYF. The CDR3 DNA follows: TGTGCCAGCAGCTTAGGGGTAGGGATTGAGGGCGAGCAGTACTTC.

The gene calls are TRBV11-2 and TRBJ1-1; D is perhaps TRBD1 (5 bases). The CDR3 contains 14 residues. Germline loops: CDR1 SGHAT, CDR2 FQNNGV. V was cut by 2 bases and J by 1 base, with 8 bases left in between. The DNA for the CDR3 is TGTGCCAGCAGCTTATGGCAGGGGAACACTGAAGCTTTCTTT. This encodes CASSLWQGNTEAFF.

The J gene is TRBJ2-5, the V gene TRBV21-1; the D call TRBD2 from the table was never checked on the DNA. TRBV21-1 is described as a pseudogene. The CDR3 has 17 residues. This CDR3 reads CASSRASGAPGQETQYF. CDR3 DNA sequence: TGTGCCAGCAGCAGGGCTAGCGGGGCACCTGGCCAAGAGACCCAGTACTTC.

The chain has TRBV5-1 and TRBJ1-1, with TRBD1 as a possible D gene (6 bases). CDR3 length equals 15 residues. Per germline, CDR1 SGHRS and CDR2 YFSETQ. V was trimmed by 4 bases and J by 1 base, leaving 14 bases between them. CDR3 amino acids: CASSLDPGQNTEAFF. CDR3 nucleotides: TGCGCCAGCAGCCTAGATCCGGGACAGAACACTGAAGCTTTCTTT.

V usage is TRBV30 and J usage is TRBJ1-2; tentative D call: TRBD1 (6 bases). Germline V gene data show CDR1 as GTSNPN and CDR2 as SVGIG (reference sequence). This CDR3 comprises 14 residues. The germline V and J ends were trimmed by 4 bases and 1 base, with 13 bases remaining between them. The CDR3 reads CAWKKDSFNYGYTF. The CDR3 coding sequence is TGTGCCTGGAAAAAGGACAGCTTTAACTATGGCTACACCTTC.

The chain has TRBV25-1 and TRBJ2-7; D ambiguous. This CDR3 has 12 amino acids. Deletions cut 2 bases from V and 6 bases from J, with 8 bases between. Germline-derived CDR1 and CDR2 are MGHDK and SYGVNS. CDR3 in amino acids: CASSEGPGEQYF. The CDR3, as DNA: TGTGCCAGCAGTGAAGGCCCGGGCGAGCAGTACTTC.